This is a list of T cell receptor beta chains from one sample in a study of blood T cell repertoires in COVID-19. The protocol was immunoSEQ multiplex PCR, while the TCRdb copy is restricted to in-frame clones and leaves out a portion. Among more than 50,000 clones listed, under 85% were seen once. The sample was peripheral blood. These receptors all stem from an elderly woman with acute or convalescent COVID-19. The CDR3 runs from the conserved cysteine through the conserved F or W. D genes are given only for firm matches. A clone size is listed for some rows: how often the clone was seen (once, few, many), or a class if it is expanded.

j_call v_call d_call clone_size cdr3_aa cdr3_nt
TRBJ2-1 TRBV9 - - CASSVGGGSYNEQFF TGTGCCAGCAGCGTAGGAGGGGGCTCCTACAATGAGCAGTTCTTC
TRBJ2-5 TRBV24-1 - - CATRDSGETQYF TGTGCCACCAGGGACAGCGGCGAGACTCAGTACTTC
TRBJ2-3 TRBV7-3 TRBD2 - CASSLRLAGGLGTDTQYF TGTGCCAGCAGCTTAAGACTAGCGGGAGGACTGGGCACAGATACGCAGTATTTT
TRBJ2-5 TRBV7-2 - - CASSANTGGTQYF TGTGCCAGCAGCGCCAATACCGGAGGGACCCAGTACTTC
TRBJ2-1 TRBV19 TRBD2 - CASMTSGRSGSYNEQFF TGTGCCAGTATGACTAGCGGGAGGTCCGGCTCCTACAATGAGCAGTTCTTC
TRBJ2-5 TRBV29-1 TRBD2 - CSVSSSGDQETQYF TGCAGCGTTTCATCTAGCGGAGACCAAGAGACCCAGTACTTC
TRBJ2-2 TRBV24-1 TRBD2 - CATSTSVNTGELFF TGTGCCACCAGTACTAGCGTGAACACCGGGGAGCTGTTTTTT
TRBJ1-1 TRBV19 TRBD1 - CASSNRVVGTGGVYTEAFF TGTGCCAGTAGTAACCGAGTAGTCGGGACAGGGGGGGTGTACACTGAAGCTTTCTTT
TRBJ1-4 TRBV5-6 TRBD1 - CASSLLRTGGLLNEKLFF TGTGCCAGCAGCTTATTACGGACAGGGGGCCTTCTTAATGAAAAACTGTTTTTT
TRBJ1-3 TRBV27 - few CASRTAVGVGNTIYF TGTGCCAGCAGGACAGCCGTTGGGGTTGGAAACACCATATATTTT
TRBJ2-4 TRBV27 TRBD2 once CASSGRLAKNIQYF TGTGCCTCCAGCGGGAGGCTAGCCAAAAACATTCAGTACTTC
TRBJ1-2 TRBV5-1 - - CASSWGQGANYGYTF TGCGCCAGCAGCTGGGGGCAGGGTGCTAACTATGGCTACACCTTC
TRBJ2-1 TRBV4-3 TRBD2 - CASSKPGGTSGINEQFF TGCGCCAGCAGCAAACCCGGTGGGACTAGCGGGATTAATGAGCAGTTCTTC
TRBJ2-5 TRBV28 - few CASSRAGPLQETQYF TGTGCCAGCTCCCGGGCGGGACCCCTCCAAGAGACCCAGTACTTC
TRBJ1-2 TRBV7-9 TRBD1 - CASSQDRGQWGYTF TGTGCCAGCAGCCAGGACAGGGGGCAATGGGGCTACACCTTC
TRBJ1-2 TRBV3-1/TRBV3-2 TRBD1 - CASSQEPGTANYGYTF TGTGCCAGCAGCCAGGAGCCCGGGACAGCTAACTATGGCTACACCTTC
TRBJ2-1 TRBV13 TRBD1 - CASSFRNTGVDFDEQFF TGTGCCAGCAGCTTCCGAAACACAGGGGTGGACTTCGATGAGCAGTTCTTC
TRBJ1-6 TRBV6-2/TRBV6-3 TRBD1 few CASSDTGGGSPLHF TGTGCCAGCAGCGATACAGGGGGTGGTTCACCCCTCCACTTT
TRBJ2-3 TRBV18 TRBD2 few CASSPGLAGEGTDTQYF TGTGCCAGCTCACCGGGACTAGCGGGAGAAGGTACAGATACGCAGTATTTT
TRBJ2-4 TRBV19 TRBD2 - CASSIMGLAGGGVAKNIQYF TGTGCCAGTAGTATAATGGGACTAGCGGGAGGGGGGGTAGCCAAAAACATTCAGTACTTC
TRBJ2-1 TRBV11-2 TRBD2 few CASSSTSGRVNEQFF TGTGCCAGCAGCTCGACTAGCGGGAGAGTCAATGAGCAGTTCTTC
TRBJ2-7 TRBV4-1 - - CASSQVLAFGFNVYEQYF TGCGCCAGCAGCCAAGTCCTAGCTTTTGGTTTCAACGTCTACGAGCAGTACTTC
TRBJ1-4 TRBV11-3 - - CASSLDREGALFF TGTGCCAGCAGCTTAGATCGGGAGGGCGCACTGTTTTTT
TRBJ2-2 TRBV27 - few CASSLSANWGLNTGELFF TGTGCCAGCAGTTTATCGGCAAATTGGGGCTTGAACACCGGGGAGCTGTTTTTT
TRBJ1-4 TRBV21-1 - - CASRIGGGLAFATNEKLFF TGTGCCAGCAGGATAGGAGGAGGATTAGCTTTTGCAACTAATGAAAAACTGTTTTTT
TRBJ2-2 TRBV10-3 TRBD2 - CAISEESGRGINTGELFF TGTGCCATCAGTGAAGAAAGCGGGAGGGGAATCAACACCGGGGAGCTGTTTTTT
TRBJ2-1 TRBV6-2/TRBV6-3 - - CASSIDTISSYNEQFF TGTGCCAGCAGCATCGACACAATCAGCTCCTACAATGAGCAGTTCTTC
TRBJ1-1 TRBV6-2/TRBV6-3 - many CASSYTGRNTEAFF TGTGCCAGCAGTTATACAGGGCGGAACACTGAAGCTTTCTTT
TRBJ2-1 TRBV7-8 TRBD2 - CASSGGLADLSYNEQFF TGTGCCAGCAGCGGGGGACTAGCGGACTTATCCTACAATGAGCAGTTCTTC
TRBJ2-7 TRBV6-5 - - CASSYSRSSYEQYF TGTGCCAGCAGTTACTCTAGAAGCTCCTACGAGCAGTACTTC
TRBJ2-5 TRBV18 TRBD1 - CASSLGQGTQETQYF TGTGCCAGCTCATTGGGACAGGGGACCCAAGAGACCCAGTACTTC
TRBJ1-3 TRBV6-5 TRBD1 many CASRPGGNTIYF TGTGCCAGCAGACCAGGGGGGAACACCATATATTTT
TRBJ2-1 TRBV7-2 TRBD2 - CASSEPGLAGYNEQFF TGTGCCAGCAGCGAGCCGGGACTAGCGGGGTACAATGAGCAGTTCTTC
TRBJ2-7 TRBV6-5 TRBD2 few CASSFSGRTRYEQYF TGTGCCAGCAGTTTTAGCGGGAGAACAAGGTACGAGCAGTACTTC
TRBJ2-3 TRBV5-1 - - CASSWEGKVLRGDTQYF TGCGCCAGCAGCTGGGAAGGGAAGGTCCTTAGGGGGGATACGCAGTATTTT
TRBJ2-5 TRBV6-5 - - CATDWPGGTQYF TGTGCCACCGACTGGCCCGGGGGGACCCAGTACTTC
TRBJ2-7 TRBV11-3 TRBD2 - CASSLVEGLYEQYF TGTGCCAGCAGCTTAGTGGAGGGACTATACGAGCAGTACTTC
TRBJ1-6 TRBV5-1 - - CASSSQGVGSPLHF TGCGCCAGCAGCTCCCAGGGTGTAGGTTCACCCCTCCACTTT
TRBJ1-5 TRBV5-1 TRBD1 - CASSPDRGSQPQHF TGCGCCAGCAGCCCGGACAGGGGCAGTCAGCCCCAGCATTTT
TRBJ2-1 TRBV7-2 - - CASSLVVSGGDKEQFF TGTGCCAGCAGCTTAGTGGTTAGCGGAGGGGATAAGGAGCAGTTCTTC
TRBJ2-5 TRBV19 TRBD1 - CASSAGQGNAQTQYF TGTGCCAGTAGTGCGGGACAGGGGAATGCTCAGACCCAGTACTTC
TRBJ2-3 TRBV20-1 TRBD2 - CSASKAGVADTQYF TGCAGTGCTAGTAAAGCGGGAGTGGCAGATACGCAGTATTTT
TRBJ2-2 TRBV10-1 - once CASSPHFTGELFF TGCGCCAGCAGCCCCCACTTCACCGGGGAGCTGTTTTTT
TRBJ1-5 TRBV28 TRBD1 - CASRAGTGGQPQHF TGTGCCAGCAGAGCCGGGACAGGGGGTCAGCCCCAGCATTTT
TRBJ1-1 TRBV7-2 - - CASSTTGLGTEAFF TGTGCCAGCAGCACCACAGGGTTAGGGACTGAAGCTTTCTTT